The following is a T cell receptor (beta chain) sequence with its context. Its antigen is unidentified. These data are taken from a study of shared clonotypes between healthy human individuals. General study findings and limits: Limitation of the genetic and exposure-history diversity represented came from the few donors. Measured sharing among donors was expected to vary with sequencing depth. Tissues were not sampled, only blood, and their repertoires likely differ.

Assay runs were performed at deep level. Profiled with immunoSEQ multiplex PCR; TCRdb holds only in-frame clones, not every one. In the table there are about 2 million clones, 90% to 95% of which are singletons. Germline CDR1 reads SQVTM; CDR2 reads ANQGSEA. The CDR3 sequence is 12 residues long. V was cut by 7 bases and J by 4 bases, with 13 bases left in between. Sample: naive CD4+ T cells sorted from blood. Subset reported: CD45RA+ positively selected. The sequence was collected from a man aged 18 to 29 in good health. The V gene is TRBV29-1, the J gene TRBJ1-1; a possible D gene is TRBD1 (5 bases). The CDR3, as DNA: TGCAGCGCCCAGGGTAGCCCCACTGAAGCTTTCTTT. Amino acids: CSAQGSPTEAFF.